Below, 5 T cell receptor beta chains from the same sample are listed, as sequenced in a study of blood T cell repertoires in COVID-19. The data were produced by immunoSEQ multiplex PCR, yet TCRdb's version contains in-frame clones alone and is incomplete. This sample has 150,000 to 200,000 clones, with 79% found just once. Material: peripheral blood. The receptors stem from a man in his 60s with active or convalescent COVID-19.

The CDR3 nucleotides read TGTGCCAGCAGTTTCCACAGGGGAGAAGCTTTCTTT. This gives the protein CASSFHRGEAFF. This chain links TRBV27 with TRBJ1-1; 7 nucleotides match TRBD1. Trimming cost V 3 bases and J 8 bases; bases outside gene matches: 3. The CDR3 consists of 12 residues. Germline V gene sequence: CDR1 MNHEY, CDR2 SMNVEV (reference sequence).

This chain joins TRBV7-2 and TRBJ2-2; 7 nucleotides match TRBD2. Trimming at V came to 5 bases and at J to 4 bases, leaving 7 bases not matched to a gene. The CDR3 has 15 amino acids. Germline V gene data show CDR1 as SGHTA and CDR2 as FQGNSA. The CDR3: CASSRGGVGTGELFF. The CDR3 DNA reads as TGTGCCAGCAGCCGGGGAGGGGTGGGCACCGGGGAGCTGTTTTTT.

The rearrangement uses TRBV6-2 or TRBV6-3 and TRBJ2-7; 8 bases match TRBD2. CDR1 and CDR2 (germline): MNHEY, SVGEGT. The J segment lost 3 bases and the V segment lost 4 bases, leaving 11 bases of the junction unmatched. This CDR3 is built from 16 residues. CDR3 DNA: TGTGCCAGCAGTTTCTCCCGGAGCGGGAGTCTCTACGAGCAGTACTTC. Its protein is CASSFSRSGSLYEQYF.

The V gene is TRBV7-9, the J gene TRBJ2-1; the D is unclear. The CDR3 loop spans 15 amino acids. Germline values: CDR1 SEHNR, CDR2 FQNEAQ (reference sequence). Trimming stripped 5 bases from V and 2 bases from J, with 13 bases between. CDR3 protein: CASSPGAGAYNEQFF. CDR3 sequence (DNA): TGTGCCAGCAGCCCCGGTGCAGGCGCCTACAATGAGCAGTTCTTC.

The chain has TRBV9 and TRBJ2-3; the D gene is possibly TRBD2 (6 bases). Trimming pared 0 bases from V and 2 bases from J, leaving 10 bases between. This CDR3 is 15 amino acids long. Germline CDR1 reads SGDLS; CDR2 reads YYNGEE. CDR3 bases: TGTGCCAGCAGCGTAGCGGGAGACTACACAGATACGCAGTATTTT. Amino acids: CASSVAGDYTDTQYF.